This paragraph reports one T cell receptor (beta chain). TCRdb keeps only in-frame clones here, not all; method: immunoSEQ multiplex PCR. The table records about 68,000 clones, roughly 85% of them present only once. This record comes from a study of T cell responses to AZD1222 COVID-19 vaccine. The material was peripheral blood, obtained on day 0 of AZD1222 vaccination. This clonotype was sampled from an adult in good health.

The CDR3 spells CASSWVPAGEQYF. In nucleotides, the CDR3 is TGTGCCAGCAGTTGGGTTCCGGCTGGAGAGCAGTACTTC. V and J are TRBV27 and TRBJ2-7; D unresolved. V lost 4 bases and J lost 7, with 14 bases in between. Germline V lookup: CDR1 MNHEY, CDR2 SMNVEV (reference sequence). The CDR3 loop spans 13 amino acids.